The rows below give T cell receptor beta chains drawn from one sample of a study of Ad26.COV2.S vaccination and SARS-CoV-2 variants. The method was immunoSEQ multiplex PCR; TCRdb's version includes in-frame clones alone and lacks a portion of them. This table has hundreds of thousands of clones, about 85% appearing once. Source: peripheral blood, taken in a trial of Ad26.COV2.S vaccine versus placebo. These receptors were obtained from a person aged 18 to 59 who received the Ad26.COV2.S COVID-19 vaccine or a placebo. Each CDR3 is given with its conserved first and last residue.

j_call,v_call,cdr3_aa
TRBJ2-6,TRBV7-2,CASSFKRTPLSGANVLTF
TRBJ2-1,TRBV6-5,CASSYVTSARQEQFF
TRBJ1-3,TRBV5-1,CASSQQGSGNTIYF
TRBJ2-3,TRBV29-1,CSEGLAGVSDTQYF
TRBJ2-2,TRBV3-1/TRBV3-2,CASSPDSRNTGELFF
TRBJ2-1,TRBV5-5,CASSMGLPEQFF
TRBJ2-5,TRBV9,CASSPEGSGGARETQYF
TRBJ2-7,TRBV5-1,CASSLDSGTSIEQYF
TRBJ2-7,TRBV5-1,CASSSYTAEAYEQYF
TRBJ2-7,TRBV9,CASSVESLPYEQYF
TRBJ2-1,TRBV28,CASSLLRDEQFF
TRBJ1-4,TRBV28,CASSIGIDREDEKLFF
TRBJ1-1,TRBV28,CASGNTEAFF
TRBJ1-2,TRBV5-4,CASSLVQGARGYTF
TRBJ1-1,TRBV7-9,CASSLLGGVDSMNTEAFF
TRBJ2-2,TRBV5-1,CASSQGASGELFF
TRBJ2-1,TRBV10-3,CAISWTGDDNEQFF
TRBJ1-5,TRBV9,CASSGGPGGPQHF
TRBJ1-5,TRBV18,CASSPEFGGNQPQHF
TRBJ2-2,TRBV7-9,CASSGSLNTGELFF
TRBJ1-1,TRBV15,CATRAGLGNTEAFF
TRBJ2-7,TRBV7-2,CASSESQARSSYEQYF
TRBJ2-1,TRBV11-2,CASSFSGRGGEQFF
TRBJ2-3,TRBV28,CASSTSFRDAYSTDTQYF
TRBJ2-5,TRBV2,CASSPRQLAGQYF
TRBJ2-7,TRBV4-1,CASSQIPEKTYEQYF
TRBJ2-2,TRBV9,CASSVGSTAMTGELFF
TRBJ2-5,TRBV6-2/TRBV6-3,CASSRDRETQYF
TRBJ2-5,TRBV4-1,CASSQANLAGGGETQYF
TRBJ2-7,TRBV28,CASSLSGSGSSYEQYF
TRBJ2-1,TRBV4-1,CASSQGLRGTSRYNEQFF
TRBJ2-7,TRBV27,CASRDGTGRNYEQYF
TRBJ2-2,TRBV7-6,CASSFSTRGGNTGELFF
TRBJ1-2,TRBV5-6,CASSLGVARANYGYTF
TRBJ1-4,TRBV5-1,CASSLTDRGRGNEKLFF
TRBJ1-1,TRBV29-1,CSAPGQGYTEAFF
TRBJ1-6,TRBV5-5,CASSGDRGNSPLHF
TRBJ1-2,TRBV4-3,CASSQESGVYGYTF
TRBJ1-2,TRBV27,CASSSPAVGGGYTF
TRBJ2-7,TRBV18,CASSPDILSYEQYF
TRBJ2-3,TRBV7-7,CASSDRLAGDTDTQYF
TRBJ2-7,TRBV6-5,CASSYGAADYEQYF
TRBJ1-2,TRBV5-1,CASSFTTGDGYTF
TRBJ2-2,TRBV4-1,CASSQGGSSGKTGELFF
TRBJ2-7,TRBV5-1,CASSPVDSYEQYF
TRBJ1-6,TRBV20-1,CSASIGANSPLHF
TRBJ2-2,TRBV29-1,CSVESRQGTTGELFF